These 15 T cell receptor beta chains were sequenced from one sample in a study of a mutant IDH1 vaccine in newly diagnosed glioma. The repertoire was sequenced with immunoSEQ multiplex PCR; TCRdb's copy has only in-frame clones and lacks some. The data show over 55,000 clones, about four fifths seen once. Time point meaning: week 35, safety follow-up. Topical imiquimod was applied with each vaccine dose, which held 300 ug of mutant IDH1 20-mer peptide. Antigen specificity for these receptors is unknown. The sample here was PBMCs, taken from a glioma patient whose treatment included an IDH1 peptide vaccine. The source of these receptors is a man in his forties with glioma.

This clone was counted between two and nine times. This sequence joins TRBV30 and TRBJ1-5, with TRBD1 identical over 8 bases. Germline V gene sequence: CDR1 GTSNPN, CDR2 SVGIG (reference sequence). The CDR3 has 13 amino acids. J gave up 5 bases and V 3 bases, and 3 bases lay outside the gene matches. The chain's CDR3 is CAWSQGADQPQHF. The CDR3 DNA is TGTGCCTGGAGCCAGGGGGCGGATCAGCCCCAGCATTTT. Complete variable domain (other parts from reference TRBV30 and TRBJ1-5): SQTIHQWPATLVQPVGSPLSLECTVEGTSNPNLYWYRQAAGRGLQLLFYSVGIGQISSEVPQNLSASRPQDRQFILSSKKLLLSDSGFYLCAWSQGADQPQHFGDGTRLSIL.

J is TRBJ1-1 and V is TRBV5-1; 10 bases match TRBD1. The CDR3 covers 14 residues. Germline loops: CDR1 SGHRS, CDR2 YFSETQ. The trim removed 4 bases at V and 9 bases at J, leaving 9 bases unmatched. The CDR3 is CASSTAGTGDQAFF. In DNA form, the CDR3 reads TGCGCCAGCAGCACCGCCGGGACAGGGGACCAAGCTTTCTTT.

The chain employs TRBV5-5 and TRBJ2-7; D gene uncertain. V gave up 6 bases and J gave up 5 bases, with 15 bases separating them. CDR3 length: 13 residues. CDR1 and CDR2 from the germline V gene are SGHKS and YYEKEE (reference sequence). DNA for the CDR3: TGTGCCAGCACCAGGAGTGGGTGGGACGAGCAGTACTTC. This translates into CASTRSGWDEQYF.

The DNA for the CDR3 is TGTGCCTGGAGCGGTGGACAGGGACCCATATATTTT. It specifies CAWSGGQGPIYF. The J gene is TRBJ1-3, the V gene TRBV30; 8 bases match TRBD1. Losses at the gene ends were 3 bases for V and 11 bases for J; bases not matched to a gene: 6. This CDR3 is built from 12 residues. Germline CDR1 GTSNPN, CDR2 SVGIG (reference sequence).

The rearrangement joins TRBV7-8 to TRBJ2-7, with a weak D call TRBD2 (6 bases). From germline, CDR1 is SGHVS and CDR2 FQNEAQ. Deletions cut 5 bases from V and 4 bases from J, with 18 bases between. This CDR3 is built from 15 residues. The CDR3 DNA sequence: TGTGCCAGCAGCCCACGGGAAGGGCGGGGATACGAGCAGTACTTC. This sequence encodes CASSPREGRGYEQYF.

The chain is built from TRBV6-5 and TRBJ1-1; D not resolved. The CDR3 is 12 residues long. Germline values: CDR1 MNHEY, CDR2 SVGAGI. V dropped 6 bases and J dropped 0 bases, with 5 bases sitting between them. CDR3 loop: CASRNLNTEAFF. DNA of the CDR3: TGTGCCAGCAGGAACCTGAACACTGAAGCTTTCTTT.

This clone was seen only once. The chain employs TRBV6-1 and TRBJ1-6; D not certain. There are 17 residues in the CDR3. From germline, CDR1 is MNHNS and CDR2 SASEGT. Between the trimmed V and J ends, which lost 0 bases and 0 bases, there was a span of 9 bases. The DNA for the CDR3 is TGTGCCAGCAGTGAAGCAAAGGGTAGCTCCTATAATTCACCCCTCCACTTT. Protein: CASSEAKGSSYNSPLHF.

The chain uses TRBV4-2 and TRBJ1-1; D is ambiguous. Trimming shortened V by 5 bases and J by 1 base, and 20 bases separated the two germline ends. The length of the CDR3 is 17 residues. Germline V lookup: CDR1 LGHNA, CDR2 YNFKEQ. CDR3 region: CASSSRYKFHENTEAFF. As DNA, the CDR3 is TGTGCCAGCAGCTCCCGGTACAAATTCCACGAGAACACTGAAGCTTTCTTT.

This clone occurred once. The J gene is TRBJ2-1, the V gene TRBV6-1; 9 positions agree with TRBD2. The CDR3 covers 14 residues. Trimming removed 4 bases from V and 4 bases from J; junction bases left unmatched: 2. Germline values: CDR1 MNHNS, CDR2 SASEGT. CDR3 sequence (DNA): TGTGCCAGCAGTGCTAGCGGGGTATACAATGAGCAGTTCTTC. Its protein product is CASSASGVYNEQFF.

In nucleotides, the CDR3 is TGTGCCAACAGCAAAGCGCTTGGCGAGGTTAATCAGCCCCAGCATTTT. It encodes CANSKALGEVNQPQHF. V usage is TRBV21-1 and J usage is TRBJ1-5. TRBV21-1 represents a pseudogene. The CDR3 contains 16 residues.

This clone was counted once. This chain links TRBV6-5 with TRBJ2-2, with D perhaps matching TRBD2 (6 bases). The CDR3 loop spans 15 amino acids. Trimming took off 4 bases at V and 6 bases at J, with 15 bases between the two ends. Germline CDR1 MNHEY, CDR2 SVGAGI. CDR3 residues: CASSSLGGTPGELFF. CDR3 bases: TGTGCCAGCAGTTCCTTGGGCGGGACCCCCGGGGAGCTGTTTTTT.

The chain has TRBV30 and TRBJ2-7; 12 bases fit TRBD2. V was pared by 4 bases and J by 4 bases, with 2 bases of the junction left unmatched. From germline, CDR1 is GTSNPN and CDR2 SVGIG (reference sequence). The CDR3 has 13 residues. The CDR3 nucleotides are TGTGCCTGGACTAGCGGGGGGGAGTACGAGCAGTACTTC. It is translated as CAWTSGGEYEQYF.

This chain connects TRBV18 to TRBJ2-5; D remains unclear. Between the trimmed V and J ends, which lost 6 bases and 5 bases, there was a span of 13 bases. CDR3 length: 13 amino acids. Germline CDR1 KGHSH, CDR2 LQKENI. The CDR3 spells CASSPGLGETQYF. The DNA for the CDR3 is TGTGCCAGCTCGCCAGGCCTAGGGGAGACCCAGTACTTC.

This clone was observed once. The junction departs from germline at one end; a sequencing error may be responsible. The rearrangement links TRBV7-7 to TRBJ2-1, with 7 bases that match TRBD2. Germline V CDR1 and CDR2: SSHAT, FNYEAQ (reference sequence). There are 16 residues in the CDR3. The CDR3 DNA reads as TGTGCTAGCAGCTCCCCCCAGCGGGGACCCCACAATGAGCAGTTCTTC. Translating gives CASSSPQRGPHNEQFF. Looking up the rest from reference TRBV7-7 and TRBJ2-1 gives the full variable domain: GAGVSQSPRYKVTKRGQDVTLRCDPISSHATLYWYQQALGQGPEFLTYFNYEAQPDKSGLPSDRFSAERPEGSISTLTIQRTEQRDSAMYRCASSSPQRGPHNEQFFGPGTRLTVL.

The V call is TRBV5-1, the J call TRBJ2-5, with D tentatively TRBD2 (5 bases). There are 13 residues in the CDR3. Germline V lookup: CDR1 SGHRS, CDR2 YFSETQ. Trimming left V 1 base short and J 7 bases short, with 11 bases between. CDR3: CASSLLAGGTQYF. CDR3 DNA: TGCGCCAGCAGCTTGCTAGCAGGAGGGACCCAGTACTTC. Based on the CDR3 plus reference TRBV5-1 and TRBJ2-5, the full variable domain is KAGVTQTPRYLIKTRGQQVTLSCSPISGHRSVSWYQQTPGQGLQFLFEYFSETQRNKGNFPGRFSGRQFSNSRSEMNVSTLELGDSALYLCASSLLAGGTQYFGPGTRLLVL.